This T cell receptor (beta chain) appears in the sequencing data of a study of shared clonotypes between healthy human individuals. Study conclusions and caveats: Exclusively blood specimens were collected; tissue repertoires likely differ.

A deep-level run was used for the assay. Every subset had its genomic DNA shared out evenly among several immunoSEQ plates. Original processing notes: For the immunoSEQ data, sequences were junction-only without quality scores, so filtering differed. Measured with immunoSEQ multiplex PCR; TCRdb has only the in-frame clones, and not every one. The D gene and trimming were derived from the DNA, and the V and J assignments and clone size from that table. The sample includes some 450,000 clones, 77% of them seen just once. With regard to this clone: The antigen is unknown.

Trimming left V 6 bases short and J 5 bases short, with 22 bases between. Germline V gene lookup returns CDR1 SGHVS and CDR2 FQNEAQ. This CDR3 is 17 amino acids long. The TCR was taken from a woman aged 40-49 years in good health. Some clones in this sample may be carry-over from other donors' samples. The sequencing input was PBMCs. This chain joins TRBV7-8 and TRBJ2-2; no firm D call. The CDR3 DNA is TGTGCCAGCAGTCTAGTTCACCAGGTGTACAATACCGGGGAGCTGTTTTTT. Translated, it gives CASSLVHQVYNTGELFF.